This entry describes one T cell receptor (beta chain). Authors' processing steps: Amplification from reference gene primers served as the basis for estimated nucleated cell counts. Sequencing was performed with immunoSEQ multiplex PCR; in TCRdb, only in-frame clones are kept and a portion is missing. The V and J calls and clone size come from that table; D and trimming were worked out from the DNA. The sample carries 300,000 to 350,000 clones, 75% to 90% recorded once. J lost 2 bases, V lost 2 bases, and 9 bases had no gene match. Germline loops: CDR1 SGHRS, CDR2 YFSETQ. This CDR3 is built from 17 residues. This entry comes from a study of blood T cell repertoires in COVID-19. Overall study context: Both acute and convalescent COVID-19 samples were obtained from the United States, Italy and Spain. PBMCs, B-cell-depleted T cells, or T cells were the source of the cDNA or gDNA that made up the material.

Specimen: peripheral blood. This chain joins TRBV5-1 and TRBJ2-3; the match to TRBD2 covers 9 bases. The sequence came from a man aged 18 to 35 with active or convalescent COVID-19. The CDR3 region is CASSFTSGWGTTDTQYF. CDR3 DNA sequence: TGCGCCAGCAGCTTCACTAGCGGGTGGGGAACCACAGATACGCAGTATTTT.